One and the same sample provided the 13 T cell receptor beta chains below, sequenced in a study of CD8+CD57+ T cells in acquired aplastic anemia. CDR3 and TCR beta VDJ profiling relied on a genomic DNA template. Via MiXCR, TCRdb re-called the reads, giving one row per CDR3 protein. This sample has roughly 500,000 distinct CDR3 sequences; about a third occur once, and the top ten carry under 0.95%. Patients who underwent sequencing had shown CD8+CD57+ cell expansion by flow cytometry. Sequences were obtained from sorted CD4+, CD8+, or CD8+CD57+ T cells (not recorded which) from PBMCs. Receptor source: a human donor with aplastic anemia.

At least ten counts were recorded for this clonotype. This sequence joins TRBV29-1 and TRBJ2-3, with unresolved D. Germline CDR1 reads SQVTM; CDR2 reads ANQGSEA. The CDR3 runs 12 residues. The V and J ends lost 1 base and 7 bases respectively, with 9 bases between them. CDR3 nucleotides: TGCAGCGTTGAAGTTACTGGAAATACGCAGTATTTT. This sequence encodes CSVEVTGNTQYF.

The chain has TRBV5-1 and TRBJ2-1, with D tentatively TRBD2 (5 bases). CDR1 is SGHRS and CDR2 is YFSETQ in the germline V gene. The germline V and J ends were trimmed by 0 bases and 0 bases, with 10 bases remaining between them. The CDR3 is 16 amino acids. DNA of the CDR3: TGCGCCAGCAGCTTGGGTCCCAGCGGCTCCTACAATGAGCAGTTCTTC. It specifies CASSLGPSGSYNEQFF.

This chain joins TRBV25-1 and TRBJ2-2; 7 bases are a match to TRBD2. With 5 bases clipped from V and 4 bases from J, the junction kept 13 bases outside the gene matches. Per the germline V gene, CDR1 is MGHDK and CDR2 is SYGVNS. The CDR3 extends over 17 amino acids. The CDR3 coding sequence is TGTGCCAGCAGTTACTTTGTCCCAGCGGGGTTCACCGGGGAGCTGTTTTTT. This codes for CASSYFVPAGFTGELFF.

This clonotype occurred many times. The gene calls are TRBV24-1 and TRBJ2-7; tentatively, D is TRBD2 (5 bases). The germline V and J ends were trimmed by 6 bases and 0 bases, with 11 bases remaining between them. This CDR3 has 14 residues. Germline values: CDR1 KGHDR, CDR2 SFDVKD. CDR3 in amino acids: CATSPGESSYEQYF. In DNA form, the CDR3 reads TGTGCCACCAGTCCCGGGGAGAGCTCCTACGAGCAGTACTTC.

Ten or more counts support this clonotype. The chain combines TRBV10-3 with TRBJ1-3, with D unclear. The CDR3 covers 15 residues. From germline, CDR1 is ENHRY and CDR2 SYGVKD. V shed 3 bases and J shed 0 bases, with 9 bases lying between them. The CDR3 sequence: CAISELQASGNTIYF. CDR3 DNA sequence: TGTGCCATCAGTGAACTCCAGGCCTCTGGAAACACCATATATTTT.

In this sample, this clonotype turned up many times. The J gene is TRBJ1-5, the V gene TRBV19; no firm D call. With 5 bases removed from V and 0 bases from J, the gap between germline ends came to 11 bases. In germline, CDR1 is LNHDA, CDR2 SQIVND (reference sequence). CDR3 length equals 15 residues. CDR3 residues: CASSPTTFSNQPQHF. In DNA, the CDR3 is TGTGCCAGTAGTCCCACAACATTTAGCAATCAGCCCCAGCATTTT.

The chain recombines TRBV2 with TRBJ1-5; D is undetermined. There are 15 residues in the CDR3. CDR1 and CDR2 from the germline V gene are SNHLY and FYNNEI. Trimming cost V 8 bases and J 4 bases, with 18 bases left between them. CDR3 residues: CASRVASPENQPQHF. As DNA, the CDR3 is TGTGCCAGCCGCGTAGCGTCGCCCGAAAATCAGCCCCAGCATTTT.

V gene TRBV2 combines with J gene TRBJ1-6; 7 bases fit TRBD1. Per the germline V gene, CDR1 is SNHLY and CDR2 is FYNNEI. Trimming took 7 bases from V and 6 from J; bases not matched to a gene: 9. There are 15 residues in the CDR3. CDR3 DNA sequence: TGTGCCAGCACCACAGGGGTTAGGCCTAATTCACCCCTCCACTTT. This gives the protein CASTTGVRPNSPLHF.

This clonotype was detected ten times or more. This sequence joins TRBV19 and TRBJ1-1, with TRBD1 matching 8 bases. V trimming: 9 bases; J trimming: 2 bases; junction bases outside the gene matches: 8. This CDR3 is built from 14 residues. Germline loops: CDR1 LNHDA, CDR2 SQIVND (reference sequence). Here the CDR3 reads CASSPDRGNTEAFF. CDR3 in DNA: TGTGCCAGCAGCCCCGACAGGGGAAACACTGAAGCTTTCTTT. Looking up the rest from reference TRBV19 and TRBJ1-1 gives the full variable domain: DGGITQSPKYLFRKEGQNVTLSCEQNLNHDAMYWYRQDPGQGLRLIYYSQIVNDFQKGDIAEGYSVSREKKESFPLTVTSAQKNPTAFYLCASSPDRGNTEAFFGQGTRLTVV.

This clonotype was recorded at least ten times. The genes are TRBV2 and TRBJ2-5, with 7 bases aligning to TRBD2. CDR3 length: 14 amino acids. J lost 7 bases, V lost 8 bases, and 13 bases had no gene match. CDR1 SNHLY and CDR2 FYNNEI come from the germline V gene. The CDR3 nucleotides read TGTGCCAGCTCTCCGGGGGGATTTCCAGGGACCCAGTACTTC. Amino acids: CASSPGGFPGTQYF.

V gene TRBV4-2 combines with J gene TRBJ2-7; no clear D. The CDR3 has 13 residues. Germline loops: CDR1 LGHNA, CDR2 YNFKEQ. V gave up 5 bases and J gave up 4 bases, with 12 bases separating them. In DNA, the CDR3 is TGTGCCAGCAGCTTGGAACAGCAGTACGAGCAGTACTTC. This translates into CASSLEQQYEQYF.

There are a few counts of this clonotype. The V gene is TRBV5-6, the J gene TRBJ2-5; 8 nucleotides align to TRBD2. This CDR3 has 14 amino acids. Trimming removed 3 bases from V and 5 bases from J; junction bases left unmatched: 6. CDR1 and CDR2 (germline): SGHDT, YYEEEE. CDR3 protein: CASSWRGADETQYF. Written as DNA, the CDR3 is TGTGCCAGCAGCTGGCGGGGGGCGGATGAGACCCAGTACTTC.

Worth noting for this clonotype: This could be a read error, since a much larger clone is one nucleotide away. Because the CDR3 is missing its conserved closing phenylalanine or tryptophan, this is likely a read error. The genes are TRBV20-1 and TRBJ2-7; 7 bases agree with TRBD1. CDR3 length: 11 residues. The ends lost 6 bases at V and 4 bases at J; junction bases unmatched: 3. The germline V gene encodes CDR1 DFQATT and CDR2 SNEGSKA (reference sequence). The CDR3 DNA reads as TGCAGTGCCCCACAGGGGTACGAGCAGTACCTC. This encodes CSAPQGYEQYL.